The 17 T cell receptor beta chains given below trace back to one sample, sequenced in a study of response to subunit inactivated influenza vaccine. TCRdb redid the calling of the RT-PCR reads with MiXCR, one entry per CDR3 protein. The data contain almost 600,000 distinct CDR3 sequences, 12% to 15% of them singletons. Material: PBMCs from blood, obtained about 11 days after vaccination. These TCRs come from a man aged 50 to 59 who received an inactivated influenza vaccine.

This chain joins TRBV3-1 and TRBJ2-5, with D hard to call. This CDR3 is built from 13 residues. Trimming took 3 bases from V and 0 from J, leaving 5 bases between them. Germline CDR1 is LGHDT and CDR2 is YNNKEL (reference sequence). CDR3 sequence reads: CASSHQNQETQYF. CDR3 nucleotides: TGTGCCAGCAGCCACCAAAACCAAGAGACCCAGTACTTC.

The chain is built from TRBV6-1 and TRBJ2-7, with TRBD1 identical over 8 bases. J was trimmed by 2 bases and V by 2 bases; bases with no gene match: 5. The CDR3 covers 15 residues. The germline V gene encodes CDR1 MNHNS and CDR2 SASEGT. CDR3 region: CASSETRTGTYEQYF. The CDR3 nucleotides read TGTGCCAGCAGTGAAACTCGGACAGGGACCTACGAGCAGTACTTC.

DNA of the CDR3: TGTGCCAGCAGTTTAAGCGGGGGCGGTTCACCCCTCCACTTT. It yields the protein CASSLSGGGSPLHF. The chain is built from TRBV12-3 or TRBV12-4 and TRBJ1-6; weak D call: TRBD1 (6 bases). This CDR3 has 14 amino acids. V gave up 2 bases and J gave up 9 bases, with 11 bases separating them.

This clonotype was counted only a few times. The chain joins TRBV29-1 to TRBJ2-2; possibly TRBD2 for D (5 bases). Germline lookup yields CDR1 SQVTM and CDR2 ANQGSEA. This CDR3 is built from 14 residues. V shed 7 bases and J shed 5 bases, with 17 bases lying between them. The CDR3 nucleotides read TGCAGCGCGCAGAGCGGAGCTAGGACCGGGGAGCTGTTTTTT. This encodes CSAQSGARTGELFF.

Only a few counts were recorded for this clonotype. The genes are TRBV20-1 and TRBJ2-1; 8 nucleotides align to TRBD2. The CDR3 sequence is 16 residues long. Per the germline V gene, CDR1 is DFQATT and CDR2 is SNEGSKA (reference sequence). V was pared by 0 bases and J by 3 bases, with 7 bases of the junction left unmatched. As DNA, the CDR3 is TGCAGTGCTAGAGATTCCGGGAGGGCCCTCTACAATGAGCAGTTCTTC. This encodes CSARDSGRALYNEQFF.

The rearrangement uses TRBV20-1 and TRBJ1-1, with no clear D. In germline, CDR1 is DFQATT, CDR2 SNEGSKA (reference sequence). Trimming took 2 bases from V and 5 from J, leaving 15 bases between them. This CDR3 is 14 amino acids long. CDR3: CSARMRQVGTEAFF. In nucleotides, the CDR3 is TGCAGTGCTAGAATGCGGCAGGTGGGGACTGAAGCTTTCTTT.

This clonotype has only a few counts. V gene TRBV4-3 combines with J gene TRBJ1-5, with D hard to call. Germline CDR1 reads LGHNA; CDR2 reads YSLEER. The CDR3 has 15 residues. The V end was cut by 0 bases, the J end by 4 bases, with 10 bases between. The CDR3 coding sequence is TGCGCCAGCAGCCAAGATCAACACCCTAATCAGCCCCAGCATTTT. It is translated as CASSQDQHPNQPQHF.

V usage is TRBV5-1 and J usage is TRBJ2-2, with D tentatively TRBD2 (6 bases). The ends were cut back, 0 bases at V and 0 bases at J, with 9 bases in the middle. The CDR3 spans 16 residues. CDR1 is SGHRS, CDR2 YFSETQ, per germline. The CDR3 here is CASSLGLVSNTGELFF. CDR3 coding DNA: TGCGCCAGCAGCTTGGGACTAGTGTCGAACACCGGGGAGCTGTTTTTT.

The CDR3 DNA is TGTGCCAGCAGCTTGACCGGGACAGGGCATAACTATGGCTACACCTTC. Translation: CASSLTGTGHNYGYTF. The V and J genes are TRBV5-6 and TRBJ1-2; 9 nucleotides agree with TRBD1. CDR1 and CDR2 (germline): SGHDT, YYEEEE. The CDR3 is made up of 16 amino acids. The V and J ends lost 1 base and 1 base, in that order; junction bases with no gene match: 5.

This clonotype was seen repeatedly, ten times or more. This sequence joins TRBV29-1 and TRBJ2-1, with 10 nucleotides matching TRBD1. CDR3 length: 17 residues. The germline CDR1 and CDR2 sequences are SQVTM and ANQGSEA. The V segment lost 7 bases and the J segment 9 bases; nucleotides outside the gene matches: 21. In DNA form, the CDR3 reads TGCAGCGCCGAGCCCAGGCAGGACAGGGGGGTACAGGGTGAGCAGTTCTTC. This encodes CSAEPRQDRGVQGEQFF.

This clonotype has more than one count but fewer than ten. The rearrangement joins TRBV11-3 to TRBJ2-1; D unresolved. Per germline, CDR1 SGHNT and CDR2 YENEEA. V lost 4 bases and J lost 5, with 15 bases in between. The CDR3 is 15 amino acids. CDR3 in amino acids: CASSSSQARNNEQFF. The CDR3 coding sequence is TGTGCCAGCAGCTCGAGTCAAGCGCGGAACAATGAGCAGTTCTTC.

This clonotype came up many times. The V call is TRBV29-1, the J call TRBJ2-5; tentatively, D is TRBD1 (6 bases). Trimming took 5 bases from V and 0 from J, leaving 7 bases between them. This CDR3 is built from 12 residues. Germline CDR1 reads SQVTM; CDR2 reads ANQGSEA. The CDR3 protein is CSVRTDQETQYF. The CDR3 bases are TGCAGCGTTAGGACAGACCAAGAGACCCAGTACTTC.

Written as DNA, the CDR3 is TGTGCCACCAGCACCTTAACAGGGGGCGGGGAGACCCAGTACTTC. Residues: CATSTLTGGGETQYF. This sequence joins TRBV15 and TRBJ2-5, with TRBD1 matching 9 bases. With V trimmed by 4 bases and J by 5 bases, 8 bases remained unmatched. The CDR3 totals 15 residues. CDR1 is LNHNV, CDR2 YYDKDF, per germline (reference sequence).

This CDR3 is CASPPSAIPSGGSYNEQFF. The CDR3 bases are TGTGCCAGCCCGCCCAGCGCCATACCTAGCGGGGGGTCCTACAATGAGCAGTTCTTC. V gene TRBV11-1 combines with J gene TRBJ2-1; 11 bases are shared with TRBD2. CDR1 and CDR2 from the germline V gene are SGHAT and FQDESV (reference sequence). The CDR3 contains 19 residues. Trimming at V came to 8 bases and at J to 1 base, leaving 16 bases not matched to a gene.

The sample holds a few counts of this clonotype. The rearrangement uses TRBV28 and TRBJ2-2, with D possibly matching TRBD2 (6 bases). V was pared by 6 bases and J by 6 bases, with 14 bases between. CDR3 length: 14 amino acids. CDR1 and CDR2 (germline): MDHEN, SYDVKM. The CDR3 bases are TGTGCCAGCAGCCCCCAGGCTAGCGCCGGGGAGCTGTTTTTT. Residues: CASSPQASAGELFF.

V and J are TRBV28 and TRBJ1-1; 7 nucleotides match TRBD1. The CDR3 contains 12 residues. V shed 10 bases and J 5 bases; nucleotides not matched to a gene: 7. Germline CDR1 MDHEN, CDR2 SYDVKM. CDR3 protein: CATRQGLTEAFF. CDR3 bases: TGTGCCACGAGACAGGGACTAACTGAAGCTTTCTTT.

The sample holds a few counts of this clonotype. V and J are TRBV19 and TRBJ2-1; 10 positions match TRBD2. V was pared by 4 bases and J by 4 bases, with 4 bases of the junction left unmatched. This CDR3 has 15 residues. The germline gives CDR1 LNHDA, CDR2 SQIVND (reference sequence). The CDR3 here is CASSKRTSGYNEQFF. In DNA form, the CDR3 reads TGTGCCAGTAGTAAACGGACTAGCGGTTACAATGAGCAGTTCTTC.